This TCR beta chain was identified during a study of human T cells and chemical hapten exposure. Time point meaning: patch test 2, 6 weeks after DPC sensitization. Treatment described: therapeutic diphenylcyclopropenone sensitization with weekly scalp DPC. Each CDR3 protein is one row after TCRdb ran MiXCR on the RACE reads. The table has approximately 110,000 distinct CDR3 sequences, 9% to 9.5% seen once. CDR1 and CDR2 (germline): DFQATT, SNEGSKA (reference sequence). V was pared by 6 bases and J by 5 bases, with 16 bases between. The CDR3 is 14 residues long. This sequence originates from a middle-aged woman with alopecia areata. Some clones in this sample may be carry-over from other donors' samples. V and J are TRBV20-1 and TRBJ1-4, with TRBD1 as a possible D gene (6 bases). The sample consisted of whole blood, taken in connection with sensitization to the hapten diphenylcyclopropenone (DPC). In nucleotides, the CDR3 is TGCAGTGCCGTTAGGACAGTGGAAAATGAAAAACTGTTTTTT. As protein: CSAVRTVENEKLFF.